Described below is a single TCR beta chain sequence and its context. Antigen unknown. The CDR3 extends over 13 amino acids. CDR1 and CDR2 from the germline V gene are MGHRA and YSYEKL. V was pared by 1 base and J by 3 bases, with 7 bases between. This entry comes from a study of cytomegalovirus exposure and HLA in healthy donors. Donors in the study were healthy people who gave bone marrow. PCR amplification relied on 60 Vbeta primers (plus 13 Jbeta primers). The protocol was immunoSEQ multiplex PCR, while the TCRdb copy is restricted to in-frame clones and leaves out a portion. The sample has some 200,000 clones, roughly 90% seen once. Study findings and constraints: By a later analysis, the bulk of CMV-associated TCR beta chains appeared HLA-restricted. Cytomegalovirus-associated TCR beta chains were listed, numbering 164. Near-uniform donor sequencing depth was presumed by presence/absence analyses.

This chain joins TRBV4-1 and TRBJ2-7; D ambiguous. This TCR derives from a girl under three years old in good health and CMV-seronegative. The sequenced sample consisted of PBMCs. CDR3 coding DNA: TGCGCCAGCAGCCAAGCTCGCGACTACGAGCAGTACTTC. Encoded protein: CASSQARDYEQYF.